This TCR beta chain emerged from a study of OX40 agonist ivuxolimab in advanced cancers. Whole-study context: All patients had ivuxolimab intravenously every 2 weeks at 0.01 to 10 mg/kg. Anti-PD-1, anti-PD-L1 or anti-CTLA-4 therapy given earlier was allowed, and roughly 40% had some. Overall study results and limits: Low normalized T-cell clonal expansion was additionally recorded for some nonresponders.

Trimming removed 1 base from V and 9 bases from J, with 13 bases in between. CDR1 and CDR2 from the germline V gene are SEHNR and FQNEAQ (reference sequence). The CDR3 spans 13 residues. Comments on this clone: Antigen unknown.

TCRdb's table, derived via immunoSEQ multiplex PCR, lists solely in-frame clones and lacks some. The sample lists more than 100,000 clones, over 75% seen once, with approximately 0.55% in the top ten. The gene calls are TRBV7-9 and TRBJ2-7, with unresolved D. This receptor was identified in an adult with an advanced solid tumor such as melanoma, head and neck, liver or kidney cancer. Here the sequenced sample was CD4+ or CD8+ T cells sorted from blood, taken in a trial of the OX40 agonist ivuxolimab. DNA for the CDR3: TGTGCCAGCAGCTTAGGGAAAAACAGTCCGCAGTACTTC. The encoded protein is CASSLGKNSPQYF.